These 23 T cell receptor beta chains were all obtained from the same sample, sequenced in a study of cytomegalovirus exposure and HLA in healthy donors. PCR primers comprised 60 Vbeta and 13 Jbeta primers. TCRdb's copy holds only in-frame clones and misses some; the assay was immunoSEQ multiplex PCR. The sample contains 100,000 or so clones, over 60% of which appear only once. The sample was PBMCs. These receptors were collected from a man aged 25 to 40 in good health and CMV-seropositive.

CDR3 bases: TGTGCCAGCAGCGCGAGCGGGGGTCGTGGCTACACCTTC. It translates to CASSASGGRGYTF. The genes are TRBV9 and TRBJ1-2; possible D gene TRBD1, 5 bases. CDR3 size: 13 residues. The germline gives CDR1 SGDLS, CDR2 YYNGEE. Trimming pared 3 bases from V and 7 bases from J, leaving 13 bases between.

In DNA, the CDR3 is TGTGCCAGCGCAACCGGGACAGGGGTTTGGTACACCTTC. This sequence encodes CASATGTGVWYTF. V gene TRBV2 combines with J gene TRBJ1-2; 10 bases line up with TRBD1. The CDR3 runs to 13 residues. The germline V gene encodes CDR1 SNHLY and CDR2 FYNNEI. The V and J ends lost 8 bases and 11 bases, in that order; junction bases with no gene match: 11.

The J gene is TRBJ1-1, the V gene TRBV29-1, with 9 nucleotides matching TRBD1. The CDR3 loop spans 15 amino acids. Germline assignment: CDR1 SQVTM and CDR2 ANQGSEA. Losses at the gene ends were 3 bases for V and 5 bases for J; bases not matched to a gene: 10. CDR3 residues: CSVDPGDRVGTEAFF. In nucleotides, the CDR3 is TGCAGCGTTGATCCCGGGGACAGGGTGGGTACTGAAGCTTTCTTT. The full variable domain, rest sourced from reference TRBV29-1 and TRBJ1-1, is SAVISQKPSRDICQRGTSLTIQCQVDSQVTMMFWYRQQPGQSLTLIATANQGSEATYESGFVIDKFPISRPNLTFSTLTVSNMSPEDSSIYLCSVDPGDRVGTEAFFGQGTRLTVV.

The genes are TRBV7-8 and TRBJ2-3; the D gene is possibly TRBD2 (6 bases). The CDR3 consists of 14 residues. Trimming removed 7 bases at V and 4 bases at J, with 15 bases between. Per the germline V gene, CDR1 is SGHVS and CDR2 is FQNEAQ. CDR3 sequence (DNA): TGTGCCAGCAATCCCCGGGGGAAATCAGATACGCAGTATTTT. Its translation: CASNPRGKSDTQYF.

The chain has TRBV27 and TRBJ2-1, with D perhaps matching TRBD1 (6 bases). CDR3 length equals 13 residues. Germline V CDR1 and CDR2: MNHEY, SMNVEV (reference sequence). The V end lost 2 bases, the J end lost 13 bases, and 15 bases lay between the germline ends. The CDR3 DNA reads TGTGCCAGCAGTTTAAGGGGAGACAGGTCCCAGTTCTTC. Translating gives CASSLRGDRSQFF.

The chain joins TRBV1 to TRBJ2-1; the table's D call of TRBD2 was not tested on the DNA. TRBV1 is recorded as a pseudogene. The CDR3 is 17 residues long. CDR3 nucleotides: TGCACCAGCAGCCTCCCCCCGCGGAGTACGGGGGAAAATGAGCAGTTCTTC. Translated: CTSSLPPRSTGENEQFF.

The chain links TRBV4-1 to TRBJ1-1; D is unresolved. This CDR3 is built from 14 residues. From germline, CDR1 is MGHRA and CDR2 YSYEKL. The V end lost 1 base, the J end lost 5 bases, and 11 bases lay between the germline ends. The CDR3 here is CASSQVRGETEAFF. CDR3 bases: TGCGCCAGCAGCCAAGTCCGGGGTGAAACTGAAGCTTTCTTT.

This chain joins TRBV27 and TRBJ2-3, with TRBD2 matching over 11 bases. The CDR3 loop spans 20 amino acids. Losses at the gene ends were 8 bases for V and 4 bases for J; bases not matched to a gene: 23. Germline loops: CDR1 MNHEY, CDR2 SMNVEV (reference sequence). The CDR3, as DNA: TGTGCCAGCCGGCGATTCTGGGAGGCTAGCGGGAGGCCGGGTTCAGATACGCAGTATTTT. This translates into CASRRFWEASGRPGSDTQYF.

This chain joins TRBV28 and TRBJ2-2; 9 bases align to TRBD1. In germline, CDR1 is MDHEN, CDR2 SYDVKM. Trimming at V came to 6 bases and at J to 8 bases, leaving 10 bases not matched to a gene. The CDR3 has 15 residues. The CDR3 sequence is CASSALTGGPGELFF. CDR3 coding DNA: TGTGCCAGCAGCGCTCTCACAGGGGGCCCTGGGGAGCTGTTTTTT.

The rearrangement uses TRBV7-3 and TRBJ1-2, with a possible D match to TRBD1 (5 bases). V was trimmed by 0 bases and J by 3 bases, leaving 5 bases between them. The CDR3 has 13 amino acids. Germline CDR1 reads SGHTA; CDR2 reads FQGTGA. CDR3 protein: CASSLTGDYGYTF. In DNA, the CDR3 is TGTGCCAGCAGCTTAACAGGGGACTATGGCTACACCTTC.

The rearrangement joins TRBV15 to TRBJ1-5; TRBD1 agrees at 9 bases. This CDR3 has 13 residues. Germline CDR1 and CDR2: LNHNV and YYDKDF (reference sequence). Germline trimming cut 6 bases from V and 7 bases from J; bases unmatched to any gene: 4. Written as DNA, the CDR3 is TGTGCCACCAGGACAGGGGGTGACCAGCCCCAGCATTTT. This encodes CATRTGGDQPQHF. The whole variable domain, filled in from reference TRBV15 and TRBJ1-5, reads DAMVIQNPRYQVTQFGKPVTLSCSQTLNHNVMYWYQQKSSQAPKLLFHYYDKDFNNEADTPDNFQSRRPNTSFCFLDIRSPGLGDTAMYLCATRTGGDQPQHFGDGTRLSIL.

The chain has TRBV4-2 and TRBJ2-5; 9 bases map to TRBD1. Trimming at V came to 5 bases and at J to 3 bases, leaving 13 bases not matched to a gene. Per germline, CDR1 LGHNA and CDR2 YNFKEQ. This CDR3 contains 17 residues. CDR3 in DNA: TGTGCCAGCAGCTCACAGGGGGCTTTAGTAAGGGAAGAGACCCAGTACTTC. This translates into CASSSQGALVREETQYF.

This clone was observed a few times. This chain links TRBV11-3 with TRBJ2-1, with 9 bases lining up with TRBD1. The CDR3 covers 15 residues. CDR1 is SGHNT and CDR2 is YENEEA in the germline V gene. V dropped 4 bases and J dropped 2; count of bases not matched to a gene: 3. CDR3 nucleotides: TGTGCCAGCAGCTCTCGGACAGGGGCCTACAATGAGCAGTTCTTC. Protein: CASSSRTGAYNEQFF.

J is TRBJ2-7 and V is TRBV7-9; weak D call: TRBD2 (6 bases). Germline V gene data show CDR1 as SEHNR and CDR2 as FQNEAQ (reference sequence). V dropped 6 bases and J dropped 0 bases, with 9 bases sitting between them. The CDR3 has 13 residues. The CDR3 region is CASSWGDSYEQYV. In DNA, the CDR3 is TGTGCCAGCAGTTGGGGGGACTCCTACGAGCAGTACGTC.

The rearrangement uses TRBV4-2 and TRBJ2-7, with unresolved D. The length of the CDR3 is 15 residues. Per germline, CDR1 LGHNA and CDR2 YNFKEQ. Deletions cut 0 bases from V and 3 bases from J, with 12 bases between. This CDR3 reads CASSQEEGTVYEQYF. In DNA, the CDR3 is TGTGCCAGCAGCCAAGAAGAAGGAACAGTCTACGAGCAGTACTTC.

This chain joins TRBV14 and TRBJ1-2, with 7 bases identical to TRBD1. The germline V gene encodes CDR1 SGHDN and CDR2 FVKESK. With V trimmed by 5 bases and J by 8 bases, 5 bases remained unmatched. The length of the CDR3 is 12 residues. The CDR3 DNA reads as TGTGCCAGCAGCGCCGACAGGGCGGGCTACACCTTC. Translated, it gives CASSADRAGYTF.

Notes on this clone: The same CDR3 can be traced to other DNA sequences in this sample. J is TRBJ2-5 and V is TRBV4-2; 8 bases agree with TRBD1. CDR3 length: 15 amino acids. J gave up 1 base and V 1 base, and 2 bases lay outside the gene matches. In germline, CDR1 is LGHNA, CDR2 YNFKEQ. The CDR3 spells CASSQGTGTQETQYF. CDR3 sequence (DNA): TGTGCCAGCAGCCAAGGGACAGGGACCCAAGAGACCCAGTACTTC.

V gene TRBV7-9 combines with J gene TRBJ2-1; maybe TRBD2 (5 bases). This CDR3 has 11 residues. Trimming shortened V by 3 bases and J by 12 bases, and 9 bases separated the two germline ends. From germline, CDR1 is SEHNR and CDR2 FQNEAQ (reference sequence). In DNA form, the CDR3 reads TGTGCCAGCAGCTTTGAGGGAAGGCAGTTCTTC. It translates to CASSFEGRQFF.

The chain's CDR3 is CSVRGFVSSYNEQFF. The CDR3 nucleotides read TGCAGCGTTCGAGGTTTTGTCAGCTCCTACAATGAGCAGTTCTTC. The chain is built from TRBV29-1 and TRBJ2-1; unclear D gene. The V gene's germline CDR1 is SQVTM and CDR2 ANQGSEA. There are 15 residues in the CDR3. V was cut by 5 bases and J by 0 bases, with 14 bases left in between.

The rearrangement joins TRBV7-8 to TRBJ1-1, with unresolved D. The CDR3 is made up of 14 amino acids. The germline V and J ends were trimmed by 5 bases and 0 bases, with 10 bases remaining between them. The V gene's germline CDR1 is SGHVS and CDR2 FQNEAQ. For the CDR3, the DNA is TGTGCCAGCAGCCTACAGACCATGAACACTGAAGCTTTCTTT. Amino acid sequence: CASSLQTMNTEAFF.

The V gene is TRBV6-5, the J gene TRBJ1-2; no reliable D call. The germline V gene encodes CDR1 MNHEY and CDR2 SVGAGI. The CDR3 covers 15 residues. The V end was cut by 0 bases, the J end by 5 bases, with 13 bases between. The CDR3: CASSYSRYQEYGYTF. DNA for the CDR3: TGTGCCAGCAGTTACTCGCGATATCAGGAATATGGCTACACCTTC.

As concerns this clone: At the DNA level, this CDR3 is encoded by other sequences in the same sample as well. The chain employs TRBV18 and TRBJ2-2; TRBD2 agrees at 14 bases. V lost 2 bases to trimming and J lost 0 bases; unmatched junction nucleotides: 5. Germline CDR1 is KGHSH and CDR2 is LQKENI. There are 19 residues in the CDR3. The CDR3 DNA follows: TGTGCCAGCTCACCAAGGGGACTAGCGGGGGTTTCGAACACCGGGGAGCTGTTTTTT. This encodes CASSPRGLAGVSNTGELFF.

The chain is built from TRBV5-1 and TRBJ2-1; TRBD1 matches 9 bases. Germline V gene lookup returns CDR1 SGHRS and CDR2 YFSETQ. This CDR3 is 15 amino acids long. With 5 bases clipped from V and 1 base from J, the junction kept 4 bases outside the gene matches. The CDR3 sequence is CASSPGTGSYNEQFF. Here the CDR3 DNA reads TGCGCCAGCAGTCCAGGGACAGGGTCCTACAATGAGCAGTTCTTC.